This TCR beta chain was sequenced during a study of glioma-infiltrating T cells after dendritic cell vaccination. Study outcomes and limitations: No direct clonality-survival link was found; a diverse polyclonal response may matter.

TCRB CDR3 was amplified from 2 ug genomic DNA or less. Profiling relied on immunoSEQ multiplex PCR, and the TCRdb table lists in-frame clones only, not all of them. The sample lists 85,000 to 100,000 clones, less than 85% seen once, with 8.5% in the top ten. Time point specified: after dendritic cell vaccination, including at tumor progression/relapse. This clone was seen once. The antigen is not known. CDR3 size: 14 residues. J gave up 6 bases and V 0 bases, and 3 bases lay outside the gene matches. CDR1 is MGHRA, CDR2 YSYEKL, per germline. The chain combines TRBV4-1 with TRBJ1-1; TRBD1 matches at 8 bases. The receptor was derived from a human donor with glioblastoma. Sequenced here: blood, sampled after dendritic cell vaccination. CDR3 nucleotide sequence: TGCGCCAGCAGCCAAGAACAGGGGGTCGCTGAAGCTTTCTTT. This codes for CASSQEQGVAEAFF.